The 20 T cell receptor beta chains below come from one sample, sequenced in a study of regulatory T cells in long-lasting Graves disease. Time point described: newly diagnosed GD, antithyroid drugs for less than 3 months. Following extraction of RNA from PBMCs, that RNA was used to make the TCR library. CDR3-region Arm-PCR and iRepertoire HTBI primers produced the TCR beta libraries. From the multiplex PCR reads, TCRdb called clonotypes with MiXCR, one entry per CDR3 protein. The table lists hundreds of thousands of distinct CDR3 sequences, roughly 15% of them singletons. These data were also filed under a second study, of T cells in Graves' hyperthyroidism and ophthalmopathy.

Sequenced material: peripheral blood mononuclear cells (PBMCs), taken at new diagnosis, from a patient treated with antithyroid drugs. These receptors all stem from a woman aged 25 to 39 with Graves disease.

This clonotype was found many times. The V gene is TRBV27, the J gene TRBJ1-5; D unclear. Germline V lookup: CDR1 MNHEY, CDR2 SMNVEV (reference sequence). The CDR3 loop spans 15 amino acids. Trimming pared 10 bases from V and 2 bases from J, leaving 18 bases between. CDR3 nucleotides: TGTGCCACCTCCGGGATGAGTTGGGGCAATCAGCCCCAGCATTTT. It codes for CATSGMSWGNQPQHF.

This clonotype appeared many times. The rearrangement joins TRBV11-3 to TRBJ1-1; the match to TRBD1 covers 9 bases. CDR3 size: 13 residues. Trimming took 2 bases from V and 13 from J; bases not matched to a gene: 8. Germline V gene lookup returns CDR1 SGHNT and CDR2 YENEEA. The CDR3 loop is CASSLTAGTGIFF. In nucleotides, the CDR3 is TGTGCCAGCAGCTTAACAGCCGGGACAGGGATTTTCTTT. Full variable domain (outside the CDR3, taken from reference TRBV11-3 and TRBJ1-1): EAGVVQSPRYKIIEKKQPVAFWCNPISGHNTLYWYLQNLGQGPELLIRYENEEAVDDSQLPKDRFSAERLKGVDSTLKIQPAELGDSAVYLCASSLTAGTGIFFGQGTRLTVV.

In its sample, this clonotype was seen once. This chain links TRBV20-1 with TRBJ1-6, with 7 bases matching TRBD1. Germline V gives CDR1 DFQATT, CDR2 SNEGSKA (reference sequence). This CDR3 comprises 13 residues. With V trimmed by 4 bases and J by 6 bases, 3 bases remained unmatched. The CDR3 spells CSAKGGGNSPLHF. In DNA form, the CDR3 reads TGCAGTGCTAAAGGGGGCGGTAATTCACCCCTCCACTTT.

This clonotype was observed a few times. The rearrangement links TRBV20-1 to TRBJ1-2, with D hard to call. V shed 3 bases and J shed 6 bases, with 11 bases lying between them. The germline V gene encodes CDR1 DFQATT and CDR2 SNEGSKA (reference sequence). The CDR3 sequence is 12 residues long. CDR3 region: CSASLTADGYTF. Written as DNA, the CDR3 is TGCAGTGCTAGTCTGACTGCGGATGGCTACACCTTC.

This chain uses TRBV5-5 with TRBJ1-1; TRBD1 matches at 8 bases. The germline gives CDR1 SGHKS, CDR2 YYEKEE (reference sequence). V was clipped by 3 bases and J by 5 bases; unmatched bases: 15. The length of the CDR3 is 17 residues. The CDR3 loop is CASSSTGGIAMGTEAFF. For the CDR3, the DNA is TGTGCCAGCAGCTCAACAGGGGGGATAGCAATGGGGACTGAAGCTTTCTTT.

This clonotype showed up just a few times. The V and J genes are TRBV6-1 and TRBJ2-7; a possible D gene is TRBD1 (5 bases). Germline CDR1 reads MNHNS; CDR2 reads SASEGT. V was trimmed by 10 bases and J by 3 bases, leaving 25 bases between them. CDR3 length: 16 amino acids. In DNA form, the CDR3 reads TGTGCCACCCGAACCTCCAAGGGGCAACGATTCTACGAGCAGTACTTC. Amino acids: CATRTSKGQRFYEQYF.

The V and J genes are TRBV18 and TRBJ2-7; no firm D call. The CDR3 covers 14 residues. Germline lookup yields CDR1 KGHSH and CDR2 LQKENI. Trimming left V 1 base short and J 0 bases short, with 7 bases between. CDR3 sequence reads: CASSPRSLSYEQYF. Here the CDR3 DNA reads TGTGCCAGCTCACCACGAAGCCTCTCCTACGAGCAGTACTTC.

This clonotype showed up many times. The chain joins TRBV3-1 to TRBJ1-1; possibly TRBD1 for D (5 bases). The germline CDR1 and CDR2 sequences are LGHDT and YNNKEL (reference sequence). The CDR3 length is 14 residues. Trimming cost V 4 bases and J 3 bases, with 12 bases left between them. CDR3 DNA sequence: TGTGCCAGCAGCCCTAGAGAGGGGTACACTGAAGCTTTCTTT. Encoded protein: CASSPREGYTEAFF.

This clonotype showed up just a few times. The chain combines TRBV2 with TRBJ2-1; 8 nucleotides agree with TRBD2. CDR1 is SNHLY and CDR2 is FYNNEI in the germline V gene. V trimming: 8 bases; J trimming: 6 bases; junction bases outside the gene matches: 6. The CDR3 is 13 residues long. The CDR3 loop is CASGASGFNEQFF. The CDR3 DNA follows: TGTGCCAGCGGGGCTAGCGGGTTCAATGAGCAGTTCTTC.

The table lists this clonotype with many counts. The chain uses TRBV30 and TRBJ2-5, with D perhaps TRBD2 (6 bases). Trimming pared 0 bases from V and 1 base from J, leaving 6 bases between. Germline V gene data show CDR1 as GTSNPN and CDR2 as SVGIG (reference sequence). The CDR3 length is 13 residues. The CDR3 coding sequence is TGTGCCTGGAGTGTCGGGGGCCAAGAGACCCAGTACTTC. Translated, it gives CAWSVGGQETQYF.

This clonotype was recorded a few times. This chain uses TRBV20-1 with TRBJ2-7; tentative D call: TRBD1 (5 bases). CDR1 DFQATT and CDR2 SNEGSKA come from the germline V gene (reference sequence). V lost 5 bases to trimming and J lost 2 bases, with 19 bases between them. The length of the CDR3 is 15 residues. CDR3 nucleotides: TGCAGTGCTCGAAACAATAAAGACAGACCCTACGAGCAGTACTTC. Its translation: CSARNNKDRPYEQYF.

This clonotype was seen a handful of times. The chain links TRBV3-1 to TRBJ1-5, with a weak D call TRBD1 (5 bases). The CDR3 loop spans 18 amino acids. Germline V CDR1 and CDR2: LGHDT, YNNKEL (reference sequence). The ends were cut back, 4 bases at V and 6 bases at J, with 25 bases in the middle. The CDR3 here is CASSRQKTRSRDPQPQHF. The CDR3 DNA reads TGTGCCAGCAGCCGGCAGAAGACGAGGTCTCGGGACCCTCAGCCCCAGCATTTT.

The chain carries TRBV14 and TRBJ1-1; perhaps TRBD1 as D (6 bases). V lost 0 bases, J lost 8 bases, and 10 bases lay in between. Per the germline V gene, CDR1 is SGHDN and CDR2 is FVKESK. This CDR3 region has 13 residues. CDR3 loop: CASSQDYRAEAFF. The CDR3 DNA is TGTGCCAGCAGCCAAGATTACAGGGCCGAAGCTTTCTTT.

J is TRBJ2-7 and V is TRBV20-1; 8 bases fit TRBD1. Germline CDR1 and CDR2: DFQATT and SNEGSKA (reference sequence). J was trimmed by 2 bases and V by 6 bases; bases with no gene match: 6. The CDR3 loop spans 13 amino acids. For the CDR3, the DNA is TGCAGTGCGCCCGGGACAGGAGCCTACGAGCAGTACTTC. The encoded protein is CSAPGTGAYEQYF.

This clonotype was observed a few times. The chain combines TRBV5-4 with TRBJ1-2; D gene ambiguous. This CDR3 is built from 11 residues. Germline V gene sequence: CDR1 SGHNT, CDR2 YYREEE (reference sequence). V lost 4 bases and J 6 bases, leaving 7 bases between the germline ends. CDR3 region: CASSREDGYTF. CDR3 bases: TGTGCCAGCAGCCGAGAAGATGGCTACACCTTC.

The gene calls are TRBV18 and TRBJ1-1, with 11 bases identical to TRBD1. This CDR3 comprises 14 residues. Germline assignment: CDR1 KGHSH and CDR2 LQKENI. V dropped 7 bases and J dropped 5; count of bases not matched to a gene: 6. The CDR3 region is CASYRTGGSTEAFF. The CDR3 DNA follows: TGTGCCAGCTACAGGACAGGGGGCTCGACTGAAGCTTTCTTT.

This clonotype was counted only a few times. V and J are TRBV20-1 and TRBJ2-7; 9 positions match TRBD1. Trimming at V came to 1 base and at J to 2 bases, leaving 15 bases not matched to a gene. The length of the CDR3 is 18 residues. Germline V gives CDR1 DFQATT, CDR2 SNEGSKA (reference sequence). The CDR3 region is CSARGPIVGTGSPYEQYF. CDR3 bases: TGCAGTGCTAGAGGTCCGATTGTGGGGACAGGGAGCCCCTACGAGCAGTACTTC.

This clonotype was seen many times. As DNA, the CDR3 is TGTGCCAGCAGCTTGGTGGGCAGCTCCTACGAGCAGTACTTC. This translates into CASSLVGSSYEQYF. V is TRBV7-2 and J is TRBJ2-7; D call uncertain. V lost 3 bases and J 0 bases, leaving 9 bases between the germline ends. This CDR3 spans 14 amino acids. CDR1 and CDR2 from the germline V gene are SGHTA and FQGNSA.

In nucleotides, the CDR3 is TGCAGTGCTAGAGAATGGTCTGGGACAGAGACCTACGAGCAGTACTTC. This encodes CSAREWSGTETYEQYF. The chain links TRBV20-1 to TRBJ2-7; 7 nucleotides align to TRBD1. The germline CDR1 and CDR2 sequences are DFQATT and SNEGSKA (reference sequence). The CDR3 spans 16 residues. The ends lost 0 bases at V and 2 bases at J; junction bases unmatched: 10.

This clonotype was counted many times. The rearrangement joins TRBV5-1 to TRBJ2-7, with 8 bases lining up with TRBD2. Germline loops: CDR1 SGHRS, CDR2 YFSETQ. This CDR3 is built from 16 residues. J was trimmed by 0 bases and V by 2 bases; bases with no gene match: 7. DNA for the CDR3: TGCGCCAGCAGCTTAGTGCCGGCGGGGGGCTCCTACGAGCAGTACTTC. Translated: CASSLVPAGGSYEQYF.